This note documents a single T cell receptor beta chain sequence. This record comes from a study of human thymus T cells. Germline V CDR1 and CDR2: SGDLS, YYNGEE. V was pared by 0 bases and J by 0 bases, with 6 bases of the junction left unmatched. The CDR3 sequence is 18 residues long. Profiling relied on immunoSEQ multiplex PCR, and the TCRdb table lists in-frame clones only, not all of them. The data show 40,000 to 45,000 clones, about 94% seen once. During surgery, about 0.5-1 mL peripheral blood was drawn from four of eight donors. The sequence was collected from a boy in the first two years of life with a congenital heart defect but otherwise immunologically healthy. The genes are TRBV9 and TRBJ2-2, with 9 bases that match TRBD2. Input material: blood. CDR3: CASSVAPAGGTNTGELFF. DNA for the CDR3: TGTGCCAGCAGCGTAGCACCAGCGGGGGGTACGAACACCGGGGAGCTGTTTTTT.